The 20 T cell receptor beta chains below come from one sample, sequenced in a study of T cell clonotyping in hematopoietic cell transplantation. Measured with immunoSEQ multiplex PCR; TCRdb has only the in-frame clones, and not every one. Among around 40,000 clones, roughly 94% were seen once, and the ten largest hold around 1.5%. Regarding time point: recipient sample about 28 days before transplant, after cytoreduction. The material was peripheral blood mononuclear cells, obtained before stem cell transplant. The receptor set was obtained from a man in his forties with chronic myeloid leukemia. Some clones in this sample may be carry-over from other donors' samples.

This clone was counted a single time. The chain couples TRBV9 to TRBJ1-4; a weak D match, TRBD1 (6 bases). The CDR3 has 14 residues. V lost 0 bases and J 7 bases, leaving 10 bases between the germline ends. Germline loops: CDR1 SGDLS, CDR2 YYNGEE. The CDR3 DNA reads TGTGCCAGCAGCGTAGAACAGGGAACTGAAAAACTGTTTTTT. It is translated as CASSVEQGTEKLFF.

DNA for the CDR3: TGTGCCAGCAGCAGGGGGGGGACGCTCTCCTACGAGCAGTACTTC. Translated: CASSRGGTLSYEQYF. This chain uses TRBV6-5 with TRBJ2-7; perhaps D is TRBD1 or TRBD2 (7 bases each). The V end lost 6 bases, the J end lost 0 bases, and 15 bases lay between the germline ends. The germline CDR1 and CDR2 sequences are MNHEY and SVGAGI. The CDR3 has 15 amino acids.

The genes are TRBV7-3 and TRBJ1-6; D is possibly TRBD1 (6 bases). This CDR3 is built from 16 residues. Germline-derived CDR1 and CDR2 are SGHTA and FQGTGA. Trimming left V 0 bases short and J 10 bases short, with 16 bases between. The CDR3 is CASSLTGRGDYSPLHF. DNA of the CDR3: TGTGCCAGCAGCTTAACTGGCAGGGGAGATTACTCACCCCTCCACTTT.

The chain links TRBV19 to TRBJ2-1; possible D gene TRBD2, 6 bases. Germline V gene lookup returns CDR1 LNHDA and CDR2 SQIVND (reference sequence). The germline V and J ends were trimmed by 0 bases and 10 bases, with 22 bases remaining between them. The length of the CDR3 is 17 residues. The CDR3, as DNA: TGTGCCAGTAGTATAGATGGGGACTCCCTTTTCGCGAGCGAGCAGTTCTTC. Translation: CASSIDGDSLFASEQFF. Full variable domain (outside the CDR3, taken from reference TRBV19 and TRBJ2-1): DGGITQSPKYLFRKEGQNVTLSCEQNLNHDAMYWYRQDPGQGLRLIYYSQIVNDFQKGDIAEGYSVSREKKESFPLTVTSAQKNPTAFYLCASSIDGDSLFASEQFFGPGTRLTVL.

The chain employs TRBV5-1 and TRBJ1-6; D gene unclear. Trimming stripped 0 bases from V and 9 bases from J, with 7 bases between. Germline assignment: CDR1 SGHRS and CDR2 YFSETQ. This CDR3 contains 13 residues. This CDR3 reads CASSLETGSPLHF. CDR3 DNA sequence: TGCGCCAGCAGCTTGGAAACGGGTTCACCCCTCCACTTT.

This chain uses TRBV28 with TRBJ2-1; 11 nucleotides agree with TRBD2. The V segment lost 6 bases and the J segment 4 bases; nucleotides outside the gene matches: 8. Per germline, CDR1 MDHEN and CDR2 SYDVKM. CDR3 length equals 16 residues. The CDR3 reads CASSFPGLAGYNEQFF. The CDR3 DNA is TGTGCCAGCAGCTTCCCCGGACTAGCGGGTTACAATGAGCAGTTCTTC.

The chain uses TRBV14 and TRBJ2-1; D may be TRBD1 (5 bases). The CDR3 is 13 residues long. CDR1 and CDR2 (germline): SGHDN, FVKESK. V was pared by 4 bases and J by 6 bases, with 10 bases between. CDR3 DNA sequence: TGTGCCAGCAGCCTCAGGGTGAGCAATGAGCAGTTCTTC. It is translated as CASSLRVSNEQFF. The entire variable domain, with the rest obtained from reference TRBV14 and TRBJ2-1, is as follows: EAGVTQFPSHSVIEKGQTVTLRCDPISGHDNLYWYRRVMGKEIKFLLHFVKESKQDESGMPNNRFLAERTGGTYSTLKVQPAELEDSGVYFCASSLRVSNEQFFGPGTRLTVL.

As DNA, the CDR3 is TGTGCCAGCAGAGGACAGGGGGCCCATAATTCACCCCTCCACTTT. Its translation is CASRGQGAHNSPLHF. This sequence joins TRBV7-2 and TRBJ1-6; 11 bases are a match to TRBD1. This CDR3 contains 15 residues. Germline CDR1 and CDR2: SGHTA and FQGNSA. V shed 6 bases and J 5 bases; nucleotides not matched to a gene: 3.

In this sample, this clone turned up a few times. The chain uses TRBV28 and TRBJ2-3, with a possible D match to TRBD1 (6 bases). CDR3 size: 14 residues. Germline CDR1 MDHEN, CDR2 SYDVKM. V lost 3 bases and J 2 bases, leaving 9 bases between the germline ends. This chain's CDR3 is CASSLDSTTDTQYF. The CDR3 nucleotides are TGTGCCAGCAGTTTGGACAGTACCACAGATACGCAGTATTTT. Filled out from reference TRBV28 and TRBJ2-3, the complete variable domain reads DVKVTQSSRYLVKRTGEKVFLECVQDMDHENMFWYRQDPGLGLRLIYFSYDVKMKEKGDIPEGYSVSREKKERFSLILESASTNQTSMYLCASSLDSTTDTQYFGPGTRLTVL.

The chain employs TRBV4-2 and TRBJ1-2; TRBD1 matches at 11 bases. Germline CDR1 is LGHNA and CDR2 is YNFKEQ. Germline trimming cut 0 bases from V and 7 bases from J; bases unmatched to any gene: 7. CDR3 length: 16 amino acids. CDR3 sequence (DNA): TGTGCCAGCAGCCAAGAAGGTGGACAGGGGGCTAGTGGCTACACCTTC. It specifies CASSQEGGQGASGYTF.

The chain carries TRBV10-1 and TRBJ2-7, with D possibly matching TRBD2 (6 bases). The germline V and J ends were trimmed by 7 bases and 5 bases, with 18 bases remaining between them. Per the germline V gene, CDR1 is WNHNN and CDR2 is SYGVQD (reference sequence). The CDR3 has 14 amino acids. The CDR3, as DNA: TGCGCCAGCACCCCGGGACTTTCGCCCGACGAGCAGTACTTC. It is translated as CASTPGLSPDEQYF.

V gene TRBV7-9 combines with J gene TRBJ2-2, with 10 bases matching TRBD1. CDR3 size: 15 residues. Per the germline V gene, CDR1 is SEHNR and CDR2 is FQNEAQ (reference sequence). V dropped 6 bases and J dropped 7; count of bases not matched to a gene: 8. CDR3 sequence (DNA): TGTGCCAGCAGTTTTTCAGGGACAGGGGACGGGGAGCTGTTTTTT. It codes for CASSFSGTGDGELFF. Drawing the rest from reference TRBV7-9 and TRBJ2-2, the complete variable domain is DTGVSQNPRHKITKRGQNVTFRCDPISEHNRLYWYRQTLGQGPEFLTYFQNEAQLEKSRLLSDRFSAERPKGSFSTLEIQRTEQGDSAMYLCASSFSGTGDGELFFGEGSRLTVL.

The J gene is TRBJ2-5, the V gene TRBV30, with D possibly TRBD2 on 6 matching bases. Germline V gene data show CDR1 as GTSNPN and CDR2 as SVGIG (reference sequence). V lost 0 bases and J 5 bases, leaving 10 bases between the germline ends. The length of the CDR3 is 13 residues. Written as DNA, the CDR3 is TGTGCCTGGAGTGTTGGAGGGGTCGAGACCCAGTACTTC. Amino acid sequence: CAWSVGGVETQYF. Using reference TRBV30 and TRBJ2-5 for the parts outside the CDR3, the full variable domain is SQTIHQWPATLVQPVGSPLSLECTVEGTSNPNLYWYRQAAGRGLQLLFYSVGIGQISSEVPQNLSASRPQDRQFILSSKKLLLSDSGFYLCAWSVGGVETQYFGPGTRLLVL.

J is TRBJ2-2 and V is TRBV18; D remains unclear. V dropped 3 bases and J dropped 1 base, with 21 bases sitting between them. The CDR3 extends over 19 amino acids. CDR1 is KGHSH and CDR2 is LQKENI in the germline V gene. The CDR3 region has the DNA TGTGCCAGCTCACCCCCCGTAAGTCCCCTATCGAAGAACACCGGGGAGCTGTTTTTT. Translating it yields CASSPPVSPLSKNTGELFF.

V usage is TRBV18 and J usage is TRBJ1-1; the match to TRBD1 covers 7 bases. The V and J ends lost 3 bases and 11 bases, in that order; junction bases with no gene match: 9. CDR3 length: 13 residues. Germline-derived CDR1 and CDR2 are KGHSH and LQKENI. CDR3 DNA: TGTGCCAGCTCACCCGACAGGGATTCGGGGGCTTTCTTT. Translated, it gives CASSPDRDSGAFF.

This chain links TRBV7-2 with TRBJ1-2; TRBD1 aligns across 7 bases. The CDR3 loop spans 12 amino acids. V shed 3 bases, J shed 8 bases, and the junction held 3 bases outside the gene matches. Germline CDR1 is SGHTA and CDR2 is FQGNSA. The CDR3 nucleotides are TGTGCCAGCAGCTTCTACAGGGGCGGCTACACCTTC. This encodes CASSFYRGGYTF.

The rearrangement joins TRBV29-1 to TRBJ1-1; possible D gene TRBD1, 6 bases. CDR1 and CDR2 from the germline V gene are SQVTM and ANQGSEA. Between the trimmed V and J ends, which lost 7 bases and 5 bases, there was a span of 23 bases. The CDR3 has 15 amino acids. CDR3 bases: TGCAGCGCCGCTGAGGGCAGGGGAGGAAGAACTGAAGCTTTCTTT. Translated: CSAAEGRGGRTEAFF.

The chain employs TRBV29-1 and TRBJ1-5; D is unclear. This CDR3 is built from 12 residues. V gave up 5 bases and J gave up 4 bases, with 9 bases separating them. Germline V CDR1 and CDR2: SQVTM, ANQGSEA. CDR3 nucleotide sequence: TGCAGCGTTACGACCGGTAATCAGCCCCAGCATTTT. This translates into CSVTTGNQPQHF.

This clone was seen once. V and J are TRBV5-8 and TRBJ1-4; D perhaps matches TRBD1 (5 bases). The V end lost 1 base, the J end lost 5 bases, and 9 bases lay between the germline ends. The CDR3 totals 14 residues. CDR1 is SGHTS, CDR2 YDEGEE, per germline. CDR3 coding DNA: TGTGCCAGCAGCTTGAAACAGGTCAATGAAAAACTGTTTTTT. Translation: CASSLKQVNEKLFF.

This chain links TRBV7-2 with TRBJ2-3; 9 positions match TRBD1. The CDR3 runs to 13 residues. Per the germline V gene, CDR1 is SGHTA and CDR2 is FQGNSA. Losses at the gene ends were 5 bases for V and 7 bases for J; bases not matched to a gene: 4. CDR3 coding DNA: TGTGCCAGCAGCGTACAGGGGGCAAATACGCAGTATTTT. It codes for CASSVQGANTQYF.